This is a list of T cell receptor beta chains from one sample in a study of blood T cell repertoires in COVID-19. Libraries were prepared by immunoSEQ multiplex PCR; TCRdb keeps only in-frame clonotypes and omits some of them. The sample yields some 320,000 clones, about 87% seen once. The source material was PBMCs or T cells enriched from blood (not recorded which). These receptors originate from a woman aged 25 to 39 who had recovered from COVID-19. The CDR3 runs from the conserved cysteine through the conserved F or W. The D gene is left open where the match is weak. Expanded clones are given a class, and other clones once, few, many or no size at all.

d_gene,v_gene,abundance,j_gene,CDR3aa,CDR3nt
TRBD1,TRBV2,.,TRBJ1-5,CASSQQGASQPQHF,TGTGCCAGCAGTCAACAGGGGGCCAGTCAGCCCCAGCATTTT
.,TRBV2,.,TRBJ1-2,CASSGRTANYGYTF,TGTGCCAGCAGTGGTCGGACAGCTAACTATGGCTACACCTTC
TRBD1,TRBV5-1,.,TRBJ1-6,CASSIGGRGSPLHF,TGCGCCAGCAGCATAGGGGGCCGCGGGTCACCCCTCCACTTT
.,TRBV19,.,TRBJ2-1,CASSLPRTVTSYNEQFF,TGTGCCAGTAGTTTGCCTCGGACTGTGACTTCCTACAATGAGCAGTTCTTC
.,TRBV7-9,.,TRBJ2-5,CASSLGRSQETQYF,TGTGCCAGCAGCTTGGGGCGGTCCCAAGAGACCCAGTACTTC
TRBD1,TRBV20-1,.,TRBJ1-1,CSASVQGQTRGTEAFF,TGCAGTGCTAGTGTGCAGGGACAGACGAGAGGCACTGAAGCTTTCTTT
TRBD1,TRBV6-6,.,TRBJ1-1,CASSWPGQGHTEAFF,TGTGCCAGCAGTTGGCCCGGACAGGGTCACACTGAAGCTTTCTTT
.,TRBV6-2/TRBV6-3,.,TRBJ1-2,CASSYRGPRGGYTF,TGTGCCAGCAGTTACCGCGGGCCCAGGGGAGGCTACACCTTC
.,TRBV11-2,.,TRBJ1-6,CASSLVGPSNSPLHF,TGTGCCAGCAGCTTAGTCGGTCCGAGTAATTCACCCCTCCACTTT
TRBD2,TRBV20-1,.,TRBJ2-1,CSASATSGAHNEQFF,TGCAGTGCTAGTGCGACTAGCGGGGCACACAATGAGCAGTTCTTC
.,TRBV19,.,TRBJ1-2,CASMVGGHDYGYTF,TGTGCCAGTATGGTAGGGGGACACGACTATGGCTACACCTTC
.,TRBV28,.,TRBJ1-2,CASSRQAYGYTF,TGTGCCAGCAGTCGACAGGCTTATGGCTACACCTTC
TRBD2,TRBV4-1,.,TRBJ2-7,CASSQLRSGGPIYEQYF,TGCGCCAGCAGCCAACTTCGTAGCGGGGGACCTATCTACGAGCAGTACTTC
.,TRBV6-4,.,TRBJ1-5,CASSDSTGTPELNNQPQHF,TGTGCCAGCAGTGACTCAACCGGGACACCGGAGTTAAACAATCAGCCCCAGCATTTT
.,TRBV7-8,.,TRBJ1-1,CASSRGGSGTEAFF,TGTGCCAGCAGCCGGGGGGGGTCGGGCACTGAAGCTTTCTTT
.,TRBV27,.,TRBJ1-2,CASSLIPELSGRGYTF,TGTGCCAGCAGTTTAATCCCCGAGTTGTCAGGGCGAGGCTACACCTTC
.,TRBV7-6,.,TRBJ2-7,CASSLGAGDSYEQYF,TGTGCCAGCAGCTTAGGTGCCGGGGATAGCTACGAGCAGTACTTC
TRBD1,TRBV5-4,.,TRBJ1-2,CASSLEVGTGFGYTF,TGTGCCAGCAGCTTGGAAGTCGGGACAGGATTTGGCTACACCTTC
.,TRBV5-1,.,TRBJ2-5,CASSLAPQGIQETQYF,TGCGCCAGCAGCTTGGCCCCCCAGGGCATCCAAGAGACCCAGTACTTC
TRBD1,TRBV12-5,.,TRBJ2-1,CASGLVNLQGAYNEQFF,TGTGCTAGTGGTTTGGTAAATCTACAGGGGGCTTACAATGAGCAGTTCTTC
.,TRBV19,.,TRBJ2-5,CASSGQAQGTQYF,TGTGCCAGTAGTGGGCAGGCTCAGGGGACCCAGTACTTC
TRBD1,TRBV9,.,TRBJ1-4,CASSVGAQGAYEKLFF,TGTGCCAGCAGCGTGGGGGCACAGGGGGCGTATGAAAAACTGTTTTTT
TRBD1,TRBV14,.,TRBJ2-3,CASSRGQGGTDTQYF,TGTGCCAGCAGCCGCGGACAGGGCGGCACAGATACGCAGTATTTT
.,TRBV6-2/TRBV6-3,.,TRBJ1-3,CASSYAGSLSGNTIYF,TGTGCCAGCAGTTACGCGGGAAGCCTTTCTGGAAACACCATATATTTT
.,TRBV19,.,TRBJ1-5,CASSIGAGSNQPQHF,TGTGCCAGTAGTATAGGGGCAGGTAGCAATCAGCCCCAGCATTTT
.,TRBV29-1,.,TRBJ1-1,CSVETLLNTEAFF,TGCAGCGTTGAAACTCTGCTGAACACTGAAGCTTTCTTT
.,TRBV7-2,.,TRBJ2-5,CASSLARGHYGTQYF,TGTGCCAGCAGCTTAGCGAGGGGACATTACGGGACCCAGTACTTC
.,TRBV19,.,TRBJ1-5,CASRDRGRGQPQHF,TGTGCCAGTAGAGACCGCGGGAGGGGTCAGCCCCAGCATTTT
TRBD1,TRBV19,.,TRBJ1-4,CASRSPGTVYEKLFF,TGTGCCAGTCGCTCACCGGGGACAGTCTATGAAAAACTGTTTTTT
.,TRBV2,.,TRBJ1-1,CATIGGVPEAFF,TGTGCCACCATAGGGGGGGTACCTGAAGCTTTCTTT
TRBD1,TRBV2,few,TRBJ1-1,CASRYRSGTGSSTEAFF,TGTGCCAGCAGATACAGATCCGGGACAGGGTCGTCCACTGAAGCTTTCTTT
TRBD1,TRBV10-1,.,TRBJ2-3,CASDRADPDTQYF,TGCGCCAGCGACAGGGCCGACCCAGATACGCAGTATTTT
.,TRBV15,.,TRBJ2-5,CATSLGPSPGETQYF,TGTGCCACCAGCTTAGGGCCGTCACCGGGGGAGACCCAGTACTTC
.,TRBV5-6,.,TRBJ2-1,CASSFNRQAFYNEQFF,TGTGCCAGCAGCTTTAACAGACAGGCATTCTACAATGAGCAGTTCTTC
.,TRBV7-8,.,TRBJ2-7,CASSLVGRGKASYEQYF,TGTGCCAGCAGCTTAGTGGGCCGAGGGAAGGCCTCCTACGAGCAGTACTTC
TRBD2,TRBV18,.,TRBJ2-1,CASSPGTSGLNEQFF,TGTGCCAGCTCACCGGGGACTAGCGGCTTGAATGAGCAGTTCTTC
.,TRBV19,.,TRBJ1-5,CASSIFSQPQHF,TGTGCCAGTAGTATATTCTCTCAGCCCCAGCATTTT
.,TRBV19,.,TRBJ2-2,CASSMGGQGTGELFF,TGTGCCAGTAGTATGGGGGGTCAGGGCACCGGGGAGCTGTTTTTT
.,TRBV29-1,few,TRBJ1-1,CSVSADRNTEAFF,TGCAGCGTGTCAGCGGACAGGAACACTGAAGCTTTCTTT
.,TRBV7-9,.,TRBJ1-2,CASSSTSTGTGPYGYTF,TGTGCCAGCAGTTCAACGAGTACAGGGACCGGTCCATATGGCTACACCTTC
TRBD1,TRBV30,.,TRBJ1-4,CACALGQGGEKLFF,TGTGCCTGCGCTCTTGGACAGGGAGGTGAAAAACTGTTTTTT
TRBD2,TRBV29-1,.,TRBJ2-1,CSVDGLAGELRPYNEQFF,TGCAGCGTCGACGGACTAGCGGGGGAGCTCCGGCCTTACAATGAGCAGTTCTTC
.,TRBV7-9,.,TRBJ1-5,CASSLNQGQPQHF,TGTGCCAGCAGCTTAAATCAGGGTCAGCCCCAGCATTTT